The 13 T cell receptor beta chains presented below share a single source sample, sequenced in a study of PD-L1 blockade in urothelial cancer (dated by TCRdb to 2015 to 2018). The library was built by means of the immunoSEQ multiplex PCR assay. The source is immuneACCESS, and TCRdb retained only in-frame sequences with V and J called. Part of the clones is not carried over; for the studies checked, unresolved V genes explain less than half of this, and the remainder is unexplained. For this sample the table gives 50,000 or so clones, of which approximately 87% were detected only once. The top ten hold 5.8% of the sample. Source: PBMCs, taken around atezolizumab (anti-PD-L1) treatment. The receptors were sampled from a man between 40 and 49 years old with urothelial cancer.

V is TRBV6-5 and J is TRBJ2-3, with 7 bases fitting TRBD2. With 1 base clipped from V and 3 bases from J, the junction kept 7 bases outside the gene matches. Germline V gene lookup returns CDR1 MNHEY and CDR2 SVGAGI. The CDR3 has 16 amino acids. CDR3 region: CASSYWGGSGTDTQYF. As DNA, the CDR3 is TGTGCCAGCAGTTACTGGGGCGGGAGTGGTACAGATACGCAGTATTTT.

The chain has TRBV2 and TRBJ1-1; weak D call: TRBD1 (5 bases). Trimming left V 6 bases short and J 1 base short, with 15 bases between. Germline V gene sequence: CDR1 SNHLY, CDR2 FYNNEI. The CDR3 covers 15 residues. Here the CDR3 reads CASSASGEGNTEAFF. DNA of the CDR3: TGTGCCAGCAGCGCTTCGGGGGAGGGGAACACTGAAGCTTTCTTT.

The rearrangement uses TRBV7-2 and TRBJ1-1; D is undetermined. Trimming took 1 base from V and 5 from J, leaving 8 bases between them. The CDR3 runs 13 residues. Germline values: CDR1 SGHTA, CDR2 FQGNSA. In DNA, the CDR3 is TGTGCCAGCAGCTTAGGTAGTTGGACTGAAGCTTTCTTT. Residues: CASSLGSWTEAFF.

This clone was observed once. The same CDR3 can be traced to other DNA sequences in this sample. This sequence joins TRBV30 and TRBJ1-2; D is possibly TRBD1 (6 bases). The germline V and J ends were trimmed by 2 bases and 4 bases, with 11 bases remaining between them. CDR3 length: 13 amino acids. CDR1 is GTSNPN, CDR2 SVGIG, per germline (reference sequence). CDR3 sequence (DNA): TGTGCCTGGAGTCGTGACAGGCCCTATGGCTACACCTTC. This encodes CAWSRDRPYGYTF.

The chain employs TRBV15 and TRBJ1-5; 9 bases fit TRBD1. Germline CDR1 LNHNV, CDR2 YYDKDF (reference sequence). There are 17 residues in the CDR3. The ends lost 3 bases at V and 0 bases at J; junction bases unmatched: 6. Here the CDR3 reads CATSSLGTGNSNQPQHF. Written as DNA, the CDR3 is TGTGCCACCAGCAGCTTAGGGACAGGGAATAGCAATCAGCCCCAGCATTTT.

Worth noting for this clone: One end of the junction fails to match germline, which may point to a read error. The J gene is TRBJ2-7, the V gene TRBV7-8, with TRBD2 as a possible D gene (5 bases). CDR1 is SGHVS, CDR2 FQNEAQ, per germline. This CDR3 is built from 12 residues. Here the CDR3 reads CASSSPGQRIDF. The CDR3 coding sequence is TGTGCCAGCAGCTCCCCGGGCCAGCGGATAGACTTC.

This clone occurred a few times. The rearrangement uses TRBV28 and TRBJ2-2; a weak D match, TRBD2 (5 bases). Per germline, CDR1 MDHEN and CDR2 SYDVKM. There are 16 residues in the CDR3. The V end was cut by 7 bases, the J end by 5 bases, with 20 bases between. The CDR3 DNA reads as TGTGCCAGCATCCCCTATGCGGGCCAGGCAACCGGGGAGCTGTTTTTT. As protein: CASIPYAGQATGELFF. The whole variable domain, filled in from reference TRBV28 and TRBJ2-2, reads DVKVTQSSRYLVKRTGEKVFLECVQDMDHENMFWYRQDPGLGLRLIYFSYDVKMKEKGDIPEGYSVSREKKERFSLILESASTNQTSMYLCASIPYAGQATGELFFGEGSRLTVL.

This clone came up a few times. J is TRBJ1-1 and V is TRBV29-1; D remains ambiguous. CDR1 SQVTM and CDR2 ANQGSEA come from the germline V gene. The CDR3 is made up of 13 amino acids. The V end was cut by 3 bases, the J end by 0 bases, with 8 bases between. Here the CDR3 reads CSVEREMNTEAFF. CDR3 coding DNA: TGCAGCGTTGAGAGGGAAATGAACACTGAAGCTTTCTTT. The whole variable domain, remainder taken from reference TRBV29-1 and TRBJ1-1, is SAVISQKPSRDICQRGTSLTIQCQVDSQVTMMFWYRQQPGQSLTLIATANQGSEATYESGFVIDKFPISRPNLTFSTLTVSNMSPEDSSIYLCSVEREMNTEAFFGQGTRLTVV.

This chain connects TRBV5-4 to TRBJ1-2; D remains unclear. The CDR3 spans 12 residues. Germline V gene sequence: CDR1 SGHNT, CDR2 YYREEE (reference sequence). With 3 bases removed from V and 1 base from J, the gap between germline ends came to 4 bases. The CDR3 DNA reads TGTGCCAGCAGCTCAGATAACTATGGCTACACCTTC. Encoded protein: CASSSDNYGYTF.

This clone was observed a handful of times. The genes are TRBV27 and TRBJ2-1; TRBD1 aligns across 9 bases. CDR1 is MNHEY, CDR2 SMNVEV, per germline (reference sequence). Losses at the gene ends were 2 bases for V and 4 bases for J; bases not matched to a gene: 12. The length of the CDR3 is 18 residues. Here the CDR3 reads CASSLRFSGTGSYNEQFF. The CDR3 coding sequence is TGTGCCAGCAGTTTAAGATTTTCCGGGACAGGGTCTTACAATGAGCAGTTCTTC.

The chain couples TRBV30 to TRBJ2-7; D perhaps matches TRBD2 (5 bases). The CDR3 has 15 residues. Per germline, CDR1 GTSNPN and CDR2 SVGIG (reference sequence). Trimming removed 4 bases from V and 3 bases from J, with 19 bases in between. CDR3 DNA: TGTGCCTGGAATCCCCCCCGGACTGAGAGCTACGAGCAGTACTTC. Its translation is CAWNPPRTESYEQYF.

This rearrangement joins TRBV10-3 to TRBJ2-7; D uncertain. The V end lost 9 bases, the J end lost 3 bases, and 12 bases lay between the germline ends. This CDR3 has 12 amino acids. Looked up from germline, CDR1 is ENHRY and CDR2 is SYGVKD. CDR3 sequence reads: CAIPGQIYEQYF. CDR3 nucleotides: TGTGCCATTCCGGGTCAGATCTACGAGCAGTACTTC.

This clone was seen a handful of times. V usage is TRBV27 and J usage is TRBJ2-7; D is unresolved. The germline V gene encodes CDR1 MNHEY and CDR2 SMNVEV (reference sequence). The CDR3 is 12 amino acids. Deletions cut 5 bases from V and 0 bases from J, with 5 bases between. The CDR3 DNA sequence: TGTGCCAGCAGTGCTACCTCCTACGAGCAGTACTTC. This codes for CASSATSYEQYF.